This is a list of T cell receptor beta chains from one sample in a study of cytomegalovirus exposure and HLA in healthy donors. TCRdb keeps only in-frame clones here, not all; method: immunoSEQ multiplex PCR. Of about 120,000 clones listed, around 81% are singletons. Sequencing input: PBMCs. These receptors were obtained from a woman aged 40-49 years in good health and CMV-seronegative. The CDR3 runs from the conserved cysteine through the conserved F or W. A D gene is named only where the DNA matches it firmly. For some rows the clone size is stated as once, few or many, or as a class when expanded; others skip it.

j_call,d_call,v_call,clone_size,cdr3_aa,cdr3_nt
TRBJ2-5,NA,TRBV28,NA,CASTTWGRDAETQYF,TGTGCCAGCACTACCTGGGGCAGGGATGCGGAGACCCAGTACTTC
TRBJ2-7,TRBD2,TRBV4-2,NA,CASSQEMTSGSYEQYF,TGTGCCAGCAGCCAAGAAATGACTAGCGGGTCCTACGAGCAGTACTTC
TRBJ1-5,NA,TRBV12-2,NA,CASRYRQVNSNQPQHF,TGTGCAAGTCGCTATAGACAGGTAAATAGCAATCAGCCCCAGCATTTT
TRBJ2-1,TRBD2,TRBV6-5,few,CAIRGGLWDEQFF,TGTGCCATCCGGGGGGGCCTGTGGGATGAGCAGTTCTTC
TRBJ2-3,TRBD1,TRBV18,NA,CASSPILRTGVLTDTQYF,TGTGCCAGCTCACCAATTTTACGGACAGGGGTTTTGACAGATACGCAGTATTTT
TRBJ2-7,NA,TRBV10-3,NA,CAISESTGSKLAYEQYF,TGTGCCATCAGTGAGTCCACCGGGTCTAAACTGGCCTACGAGCAGTACTTC
TRBJ1-3,NA,TRBV6-5,NA,CASSYSGGSTIYF,TGTGCCAGCAGTTACTCGGGTGGGAGCACCATATATTTT
TRBJ2-3,TRBD1,TRBV19,NA,CASGRDRGSDTQYF,TGTGCCAGTGGCCGGGACAGGGGGTCAGATACGCAGTATTTT
TRBJ2-5,TRBD2,TRBV10-1,NA,CASSGGLAGIQETQYF,TGCGCCAGCAGTGGTGGACTAGCGGGTATCCAAGAGACCCAGTACTTC
TRBJ1-3,TRBD1,TRBV30,NA,CAWGTGGRGNTIYF,TGTGCCTGGGGGACAGGGGGTCGGGGAAACACCATATATTTT
TRBJ2-1,NA,TRBV13,once,CASSPQGINEQFF,TGTGCCAGCAGCCCCCAGGGTATTAACGAGCAGTTCTTC
TRBJ2-1,TRBD2,TRBV28,NA,CASSLSGGRQDLFF,TGTGCCAGCAGTTTATCTGGCGGGAGACAAGATCTGTTCTTC
TRBJ2-1,TRBD2,TRBV12-5,NA,CASGLVLASGFSYNEQFF,TGTGCTAGTGGTTTGGTACTGGCTAGCGGTTTCTCCTACAATGAGCAGTTCTTC
TRBJ2-7,TRBD2,TRBV6-5,NA,CASSSPMGGYEQYF,TGTGCCAGCAGTTCACCGATGGGGGGGTACGAGCAGTACTTC
TRBJ1-5,TRBD1,TRBV7-9,NA,CSSSPGQVAKEPQHF,TGTTCCAGCAGCCCGGGACAGGTGGCCAAGGAGCCCCAGCATTTT
TRBJ1-1,NA,TRBV10-3,few,CAISESTGTEAFF,TGTGCCATCAGTGAGTCGACGGGCACTGAAGCTTTCTTT
TRBJ2-3,TRBD2,TRBV5-1,few,CASSTTERGSTDTQYF,TGCGCCAGCAGCACCACTGAGCGGGGTAGCACAGATACGCAGTATTTT
TRBJ2-5,TRBD2,TRBV5-1,few,CASSLGGGAQETQYF,TGCGCCAGCAGCTTGGGCGGGGGGGCCCAGGAGACCCAGTACTTC
TRBJ2-3,NA,TRBV14,once,CASSLNSLGAGDTQYF,TGTGCCAGCAGCTTAAATAGCCTGGGAGCTGGAGATACGCAGTATTTT
TRBJ1-1,NA,TRBV5-1,NA,CASSWGGAGTEAFF,TGCGCCAGCAGCTGGGGGGGCGCGGGCACTGAAGCTTTCTTT
TRBJ2-1,TRBD2,TRBV5-6,NA,CASSLEISGRAPFF,TGTGCCAGCAGCTTGGAGATTAGCGGGAGGGCCCCGTTCTTC
TRBJ1-2,NA,TRBV10-3,NA,CAISESGGDGYTF,TGTGCCATCAGTGAGTCAGGAGGGGATGGCTACACCTTC
TRBJ1-1,NA,TRBV27,NA,CASSLLSSALRAFF,TGTGCCAGCAGTTTATTGAGCTCTGCCCTAAGAGCTTTCTTT
TRBJ2-7,TRBD2,TRBV19,NA,CASSPAGNLSYEQYF,TGTGCCAGTAGCCCAGCGGGGAACCTCTCCTACGAGCAGTACTTC
TRBJ2-2,TRBD1,TRBV10-1,NA,CASSDRDTGELFF,TGCGCCAGCAGCGACAGGGACACCGGGGAGCTGTTTTTT
TRBJ2-7,NA,TRBV10-3,NA,CAISEPPSHEQYF,TGTGCCATCAGTGAGCCCCCGTCCCACGAGCAGTACTTC
TRBJ2-3,TRBD2,TRBV5-1,NA,CASSYSGTSGRGADTQYF,TGCGCCAGCAGCTACTCCGGGACTAGCGGGAGAGGGGCGGATACGCAGTATTTT
TRBJ1-1,TRBD1,TRBV2,NA,CASNPRQGSRSEAFF,TGTGCCAGCAACCCAAGACAGGGTAGTAGGAGTGAAGCTTTCTTT
TRBJ2-7,NA,TRBV5-1,NA,CASSLEAGYEQYF,TGCGCCAGCAGCTTGGAGGCGGGCTACGAGCAGTACTTC
TRBJ1-1,NA,TRBV21-1,NA,CASSKEDRMNTEAFF,TGTGCCAGCAGCAAAGAGGACAGAATGAACACTGAAGCTTTCTTT
TRBJ2-1,TRBD2,TRBV4-1,NA,CASSQGTSGGEQFF,TGCGCCAGCAGCCAAGGGACTAGCGGGGGTGAGCAGTTCTTC
TRBJ2-2,NA,TRBV10-3,NA,CAISERGTGELFF,TGTGCCATCAGTGAGAGGGGAACCGGGGAGCTGTTTTTT
TRBJ2-5,TRBD1,TRBV5-8,NA,CASSRGQGVRETQYF,TGTGCCAGCAGCCGGGGACAGGGGGTGAGAGAGACCCAGTACTTC
TRBJ1-2,NA,TRBV6-6,NA,CASSNKQDYGYTF,TGTGCCAGCAGCAATAAACAGGACTATGGCTACACCTTC
TRBJ2-7,NA,TRBV30,few,CAWSVHKGISYEQYF,TGTGCCTGGAGTGTACATAAGGGGATCTCCTACGAGCAGTACTTC
TRBJ1-4,NA,TRBV30,NA,CAWNRALNEKLFF,TGTGCCTGGAACAGGGCTCTTAATGAAAAACTGTTTTTT
TRBJ2-7,TRBD2,TRBV10-1,once,CASSPGTSGGYEQYF,TGCGCCAGCAGCCCCGGGACTAGCGGGGGATACGAGCAGTACTTC
TRBJ2-2,TRBD1,TRBV19,NA,CASSWTGPGGGELFF,TGTGCCAGTAGTTGGACAGGACCAGGAGGCGGGGAGCTGTTTTTT
TRBJ2-6,TRBD1,TRBV28,NA,CASSPTGAPGANVLTF,TGTGCCAGCAGTCCGACAGGGGCTCCTGGGGCCAACGTCCTGACTTTC
TRBJ1-2,NA,TRBV4-1,NA,CASSQDFTSVYGYTF,TGCGCCAGCAGCCAAGATTTCACAAGCGTCTATGGCTACACCTTC
TRBJ2-1,TRBD1,TRBV5-1,NA,CASSWELGQDEQFF,TGCGCCAGCAGCTGGGAATTAGGACAGGATGAGCAGTTCTTC